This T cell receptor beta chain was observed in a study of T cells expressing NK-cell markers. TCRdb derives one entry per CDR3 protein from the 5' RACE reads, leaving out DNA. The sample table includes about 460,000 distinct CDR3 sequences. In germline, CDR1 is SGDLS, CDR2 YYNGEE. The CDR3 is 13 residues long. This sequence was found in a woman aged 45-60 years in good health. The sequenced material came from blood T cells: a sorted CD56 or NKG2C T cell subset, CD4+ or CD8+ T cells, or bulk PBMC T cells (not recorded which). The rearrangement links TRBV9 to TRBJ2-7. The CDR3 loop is CASSGYFSYEQYF. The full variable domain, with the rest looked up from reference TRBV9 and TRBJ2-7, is DSGVTQTPKHLITATGQRVTLRCSPRSGDLSVYWYQQSLDQGLQFLIQYYNGEERAKGNILERFSAQQFPDLHSELNLSSLELGDSALYFCASSGYFSYEQYFGPGTRLTVT.